What follows are 15 T cell receptor beta chains derived from one specimen sequenced in a study of identical twins. TCRdb re-called the 5' RACE reads with MiXCR, one entry per CDR3 protein. Of 550,000 to 700,000 distinct CDR3 sequences in the sample, approximately 10% were seen once. This same sample was also part of a study on yellow fever vaccine responses in identical twins.

What was sequenced was PBMCs. The receptors stem from a woman between 18 and 29 years old in good health.

Comment on this clonotype: One end of the junction fails to match germline, which may point to a read error. The CDR3 spells CATNDRQDLQETQYF. CDR3 DNA sequence: TGTGCCACCAATGATCGCCAAGACTTACAAGAGACCCAGTACTTC. V gene TRBV24-1 combines with J gene TRBJ2-5, with D unclear. CDR3 size: 15 residues. Per germline, CDR1 KGHDR and CDR2 SFDVKD.

The sample holds many counts of this clonotype. CDR3: CSARVEGSSYEQYF. In DNA, the CDR3 is TGCAGTGCTAGAGTTGAGGGGAGCTCCTACGAGCAGTACTTC. The chain couples TRBV20-1 to TRBJ2-7; D might be TRBD1 or TRBD2, each matching 5 bases. Trimming removed 1 base from V and 0 bases from J, with 10 bases in between. The CDR3 loop spans 14 amino acids. Germline CDR1 and CDR2: DFQATT and SNEGSKA (reference sequence).

This clonotype was seen many times. The chain has TRBV29-1 and TRBJ2-7, with D tentatively TRBD2 (5 bases). Trimming removed 3 bases at V and 7 bases at J, with 13 bases between. Germline V lookup: CDR1 SQVTM, CDR2 ANQGSEA. The CDR3 is 12 residues long. CDR3 in DNA: TGCAGCGTTGAGGAAAGCCCGGGAGAGCAGTACTTC. Its translation is CSVEESPGEQYF.

This clonotype was counted at least ten times. The V gene is TRBV6-1, the J gene TRBJ1-1; D unresolved. The V end lost 6 bases, the J end lost 3 bases, and 14 bases lay between the germline ends. Germline V gene sequence: CDR1 MNHNS, CDR2 SASEGT. This CDR3 contains 14 residues. The chain's CDR3 is CASRKVERDTEAFF. In nucleotides, the CDR3 is TGTGCCAGCAGAAAGGTGGAGCGAGACACTGAAGCTTTCTTT.

This clonotype showed up just a few times. This sequence joins TRBV20-1 and TRBJ2-4; 8 positions match TRBD1. With 5 bases clipped from V and 2 bases from J, the junction kept 11 bases outside the gene matches. The CDR3 has 16 residues. Germline lookup yields CDR1 DFQATT and CDR2 SNEGSKA (reference sequence). Here the CDR3 DNA reads TGCAGTGCTGTCCGGGGCGACAGGGGAACCAAAAACATTCAGTACTTC. It is translated as CSAVRGDRGTKNIQYF.

This clonotype was counted at least ten times. The chain recombines TRBV12-3 or TRBV12-4 with TRBJ2-3; no definite D call. V was pared by 0 bases and J by 4 bases, with 14 bases between. This CDR3 has 16 residues. CDR3 coding DNA: TGTGCCAGCAGTTTAGCGCTAGGCGAAGGTTCAGATACGCAGTATTTT. This sequence encodes CASSLALGEGSDTQYF.

Only a few counts were recorded for this clonotype. The gene calls are TRBV12-3 or TRBV12-4 and TRBJ2-7, with a weak D call TRBD2 (6 bases). The CDR3 is 15 amino acids. V was trimmed by 7 bases and J by 3 bases, leaving 19 bases between them. The CDR3: CASTPDGSTFYEQYF. The CDR3, as DNA: TGTGCCAGCACCCCGGACGGGAGTACCTTCTACGAGCAGTACTTC.

This clonotype was seen a few times. The chain joins TRBV5-1 to TRBJ2-5, with D possibly matching TRBD2 (6 bases). The germline V gene encodes CDR1 SGHRS and CDR2 YFSETQ. V lost 5 bases and J lost 3, with 17 bases in between. The CDR3 loop spans 15 amino acids. The CDR3 nucleotides read TGCGCCAGCAGGGTGGAAGGGACTTCCAAAGAGACCCAGTACTTC. This translates into CASRVEGTSKETQYF.

This clonotype was recorded at least ten times. J is TRBJ2-1 and V is TRBV10-3, with TRBD1 as a possible D gene (5 bases). The germline V gene has CDR1 ENHRY and CDR2 SYGVKD. The CDR3 sequence is 15 residues long. Deletions cut 3 bases from V and 6 bases from J, with 15 bases between. CDR3 amino acids: CAISEREGVRNEQFF. The CDR3, as DNA: TGTGCCATCAGTGAAAGGGAAGGGGTGCGCAATGAGCAGTTCTTC.

This clonotype was found many times. The chain employs TRBV20-1 and TRBJ2-7; 13 nucleotides align to TRBD2. Germline assignment: CDR1 DFQATT and CDR2 SNEGSKA (reference sequence). This CDR3 contains 18 residues. V lost 5 bases and J lost 3; bases outside the gene matches: 16. The CDR3 region is CSAQTGLAGKIALYEQYF. Here the CDR3 DNA reads TGCAGTGCTCAGACGGGACTAGCGGGAAAGATAGCCCTCTACGAGCAGTACTTC.

The V and J genes are TRBV20-1 and TRBJ2-1; tentatively, D is TRBD2 (5 bases). Trimming shortened V by 0 bases and J by 4 bases, and 16 bases separated the two germline ends. Germline CDR1 is DFQATT and CDR2 is SNEGSKA (reference sequence). The CDR3 contains 16 residues. The CDR3 sequence is CSARDLGPRTYNEQFF. The DNA of the CDR3 is TGCAGTGCTAGAGATTTGGGCCCGAGGACTTACAATGAGCAGTTCTTC.

Many counts were recorded for this clonotype. V and J are TRBV7-9 and TRBJ1-5; D remains ambiguous. With 5 bases removed from V and 4 bases from J, the gap between germline ends came to 18 bases. CDR3 length: 16 amino acids. CDR1 and CDR2 (germline): SEHNR, FQNEAQ (reference sequence). The DNA for the CDR3 is TGTGCCAGCAGCCTCAGCGTGTCAGACACTAATCAGCCCCAGCATTTT. It encodes CASSLSVSDTNQPQHF.

This rearrangement joins TRBV4-3 to TRBJ2-7, with D maybe TRBD2 (6 bases). The CDR3 runs to 15 residues. Germline values: CDR1 LGHNA, CDR2 YSLEER. With 1 base removed from V and 5 bases from J, the gap between germline ends came to 15 bases. In DNA, the CDR3 is TGCGCCAGCAGCCAAGTTTCGGGAGTAGACCACGAGCAGTACTTC. Translated: CASSQVSGVDHEQYF.

At least ten counts were recorded for this clonotype. This rearrangement joins TRBV10-3 to TRBJ2-1, with TRBD2 identical over 7 bases. Trimming removed 9 bases from V and 6 bases from J; junction bases left unmatched: 5. CDR3 size: 12 residues. Germline V CDR1 and CDR2: ENHRY, SYGVKD. As DNA, the CDR3 is TGTGCCATGGGACTAAATTTCAATGAGCAGTTCTTC. It translates to CAMGLNFNEQFF.

Ten or more counts support this clonotype. This rearrangement joins TRBV6-4 to TRBJ2-3; D might be TRBD2 (5 bases). The germline CDR1 and CDR2 sequences are MRHNA and SNTAGT. V was clipped by 7 bases and J by 4 bases, with 21 bases between them. The CDR3 has 16 residues. CDR3 nucleotides: TGTGCCAGCATGAAGGAGGCCGGCTTGGGTTCAGATACGCAGTATTTT. Amino acid sequence: CASMKEAGLGSDTQYF.